This TCR beta chain appears in the sequencing data of a study of CD8 T cells in ankylosing spondylitis. The study's findings and limits: Some of these motif variants have turned up before, in reports on reactive arthritis synovial fluid and blood. Relatively scarce in peripheral blood, disease-linked clones were CD8+.

This clonotype was found a few times. Its antigen is as yet unknown. V lost 4 bases, J lost 6 bases, and 2 bases stayed unmatched. The CDR3 is 14 residues long. The TCR beta libraries were generated through quantitative 5'-RACE incorporating molecular barcodes. Each CDR3 protein gets one entry after TCRdb re-called the 5' RACE reads with MiXCR. This sample has hundreds of thousands of distinct CDR3 sequences, with 32% found just once. The source material was blood, either unsorted or a sorted T cell fraction (not recorded which). This sequence joins TRBV12-3 or TRBV12-4 and TRBJ1-5, with 11 bases matching TRBD1. The clonotype was recovered from a male donor with ankylosing spondylitis or in good health (not recorded which). The CDR3 region has the DNA TGTGCCAGCAGTTCCGGGACAGGGGGTCAGCCCCAGCATTTT. It translates to CASSSGTGGQPQHF.